The 2 T cell receptor beta chains below come from one sample, sequenced in a study of T cells in Graves' hyperthyroidism and ophthalmopathy. There were TCR beta CDR3 regions amplified from RNA transcripts. Researchers ran a first-round RT-PCR on the TCR CDR3 using the HTBI primer set. TCRdb reanalysed the multiplex PCR reads using MiXCR and keeps one entry per CDR3 protein. Found here are roughly 300,000 distinct CDR3 sequences, 15% to 20% of them singletons; the top ten hold less than 65%. The sample comprised blood. All receptors derive from a woman aged 45-65 years with Graves' hyperthyroidism.

At least ten counts were recorded for this clonotype. The gene calls are TRBV24-1 and TRBJ2-1, with a tentative D call TRBD1 (5 bases). The germline CDR1 and CDR2 sequences are KGHDR and SFDVKD. The length of the CDR3 is 15 residues. V dropped 10 bases and J dropped 8 bases, with 23 bases sitting between them. CDR3 loop: CATSGRTNRRDEQFF. The CDR3 DNA reads TGTGCCACTTCAGGGCGGACAAACCGGCGCGATGAGCAGTTCTTC.

V usage is TRBV6-1 and J usage is TRBJ1-2, with 7 nucleotides matching TRBD1. V shed 11 bases and J 6 bases; nucleotides not matched to a gene: 9. Per the germline V gene, CDR1 is MNHNS and CDR2 is SASEGT. The CDR3 runs to 12 residues. The CDR3 protein is CAGRQGFDGYTF. Written as DNA, the CDR3 is TGTGCCGGGAGACAGGGTTTCGATGGCTACACCTTC.